Presented here are 23 T cell receptor beta chains from one specimen sequenced in a study of T cells in Graves' hyperthyroidism and ophthalmopathy. There were TCR beta CDR3 regions amplified from RNA transcripts. HTBI primers were employed in a first-round RT-PCR of the TCR CDR3. MiXCR, applied by TCRdb to the multiplex PCR reads, yields one record per CDR3 protein. The data show some 490,000 distinct CDR3 sequences, around a fifth seen once. Input material: blood. These receptors were collected from a woman aged 70-85 years with Graves' ophthalmopathy.

This clonotype showed up just a few times. The chain has TRBV6-1 and TRBJ2-2; no definite D call. The germline V and J ends were trimmed by 0 bases and 12 bases, with 8 bases remaining between them. The V gene's germline CDR1 is MNHNS and CDR2 SASEGT. The CDR3 sequence is 12 residues long. DNA of the CDR3: TGTGCCAGCAGTGAAGCCTCCGCGAAGCTGTTTTTT. Amino acid sequence: CASSEASAKLFF.

This clonotype was detected only a few times. The chain has TRBV19 and TRBJ2-5; 9 bases are shared with TRBD1. Germline CDR1 reads LNHDA; CDR2 reads SQIVND (reference sequence). This CDR3 contains 15 residues. Trimming at V came to 3 bases and at J to 2 bases, leaving 4 bases not matched to a gene. Written as DNA, the CDR3 is TGTGCCAGTAGTATGGGACAGGGAATACAAGAGACCCAGTACTTC. This gives the protein CASSMGQGIQETQYF.

This clonotype was counted between two and nine times. The genes are TRBV6-2 or TRBV6-3 and TRBJ2-2, with 7 positions matching TRBD1. Germline V gene sequence: CDR1 MNHEY, CDR2 SVGEGT. The CDR3 consists of 15 residues. The trim removed 6 bases at V and 4 bases at J, leaving 8 bases unmatched. As DNA, the CDR3 is TGTGCCAGCAGAGGGCAGGGGGAAAGCACCGGGGAGCTGTTTTTT. Encoded protein: CASRGQGESTGELFF.

The rearrangement joins TRBV24-1 to TRBJ2-2, with 9 positions matching TRBD1. This CDR3 has 17 amino acids. V trimming: 5 bases; J trimming: 6 bases; junction bases outside the gene matches: 12. CDR1 KGHDR and CDR2 SFDVKD come from the germline V gene. The CDR3 here is CATSGPRGQGRAGELFF. CDR3 nucleotides: TGTGCCACCAGTGGCCCAAGGGGACAGGGAAGAGCCGGGGAGCTGTTTTTT.

This clonotype was counted only a few times. This sequence joins TRBV30 and TRBJ2-7, with 11 bases that match TRBD2. The CDR3 is 14 amino acids. CDR1 and CDR2 (germline): GTSNPN, SVGIG (reference sequence). With 2 bases clipped from V and 5 bases from J, the junction kept 5 bases outside the gene matches. Here the CDR3 DNA reads TGTGCCTGGAGTACGGGACTAGCGGTACACGAGCAGTACTTC. The encoded protein is CAWSTGLAVHEQYF. The full variable domain, with the rest looked up from reference TRBV30 and TRBJ2-7, is SQTIHQWPATLVQPVGSPLSLECTVEGTSNPNLYWYRQAAGRGLQLLFYSVGIGQISSEVPQNLSASRPQDRQFILSSKKLLLSDSGFYLCAWSTGLAVHEQYFGPGTRLTVT.

The chain recombines TRBV12-3 or TRBV12-4 with TRBJ1-6, with D possibly TRBD1 on 5 matching bases. CDR3 length: 16 residues. Trimming removed 6 bases at V and 13 bases at J, with 25 bases between. CDR3 nucleotides: TGTGCCAGCAGCTCGATAGCAGGGCCTAGAGGCCTTCCCCTCCACTTT. It encodes CASSSIAGPRGLPLHF.

The sample holds a few counts of this clonotype. This rearrangement joins TRBV7-9 to TRBJ2-3; perhaps TRBD1 as D (5 bases). CDR1 and CDR2 from the germline V gene are SEHNR and FQNEAQ (reference sequence). The CDR3 sequence is 14 residues long. V lost 5 bases, J lost 2 bases, and 11 bases lay in between. The CDR3 reads CASSRAGYTDTQYF. The CDR3 nucleotides read TGTGCCAGCAGCCGAGCAGGGTACACAGATACGCAGTATTTT.

This clonotype was found a few times. The chain recombines TRBV7-3 with TRBJ2-5, with D perhaps assigned TRBD1 or TRBD2 (6 bases each). Germline CDR1 is SGHTA and CDR2 is FQGTGA. Trimming cost V 5 bases and J 4 bases, with 14 bases left between them. This CDR3 is 14 amino acids long. CDR3: CASSPLGGGETQYF. CDR3 bases: TGTGCCAGCAGCCCTCTAGGGGGAGGAGAGACCCAGTACTTC.

The sample holds a few counts of this clonotype. The chain recombines TRBV10-2 with TRBJ1-5, with a tentative D call TRBD1 (6 bases). This CDR3 has 15 amino acids. Germline CDR1 reads WSHSY; CDR2 reads SAAADI. Trimming shortened V by 6 bases and J by 7 bases, and 19 bases separated the two germline ends. CDR3 nucleotides: TGCGCCAGCAGGGACCTTGGGGGGCCGGAGCAGCCCCAGCATTTT. Translated: CASRDLGGPEQPQHF.

This clonotype has at least ten counts. The V and J genes are TRBV12-3 or TRBV12-4 and TRBJ2-5; D is uncertain. The V and J ends lost 1 base and 4 bases respectively, with 16 bases between them. This CDR3 has 16 residues. CDR3 residues: CASSLGDMGSGETQYF. CDR3 nucleotides: TGTGCCAGCAGTTTAGGTGATATGGGATCCGGAGAGACCCAGTACTTC.

V and J are TRBV4-1 and TRBJ2-1, with TRBD2 matching over 9 bases. The J segment lost 6 bases and the V segment lost 1 base, leaving 4 bases of the junction unmatched. This CDR3 contains 15 residues. Germline V lookup: CDR1 MGHRA, CDR2 YSYEKL. This CDR3 is CASSQGSGSGNEQFF. CDR3 sequence (DNA): TGCGCCAGCAGCCAAGGTAGCGGGAGTGGCAATGAGCAGTTCTTC.

The chain combines TRBV3-1 with TRBJ2-5; 10 positions agree with TRBD2. From germline, CDR1 is LGHDT and CDR2 YNNKEL (reference sequence). Trimming cost V 1 base and J 4 bases; bases outside gene matches: 12. The CDR3 covers 18 residues. The CDR3, as DNA: TGTGCCAGCAGCCAAGTTCCAGCGGGAGGGCCGGGTGGAGAGACCCAGTACTTC. Residues: CASSQVPAGGPGGETQYF.

The V call is TRBV19, the J call TRBJ1-1; D call uncertain. Looked up from germline, CDR1 is LNHDA and CDR2 is SQIVND (reference sequence). V was clipped by 8 bases and J by 1 base, with 17 bases between them. CDR3 size: 15 residues. The CDR3 sequence: CASCQLGRTNTEAFF. The CDR3 DNA sequence: TGTGCCAGTTGCCAGTTAGGGAGAACGAACACTGAAGCTTTCTTT. Full variable domain (rest looked up from reference TRBV19 and TRBJ1-1): DGGITQSPKYLFRKEGQNVTLSCEQNLNHDAMYWYRQDPGQGLRLIYYSQIVNDFQKGDIAEGYSVSREKKESFPLTVTSAQKNPTAFYLCASCQLGRTNTEAFFGQGTRLTVV.

This sequence joins TRBV18 and TRBJ2-5; the D gene is possibly TRBD2 (5 bases). The V gene lost 2 bases and the J gene lost 12 bases, with 10 bases spanning the gap. CDR1 KGHSH and CDR2 LQKENI come from the germline V gene. CDR3 length equals 11 residues. This CDR3 is CASSPTPGKYF. The CDR3 bases are TGTGCCAGCTCACCAACCCCGGGGAAGTACTTC.

This clonotype was found a few times. The V call is TRBV20-1, the J call TRBJ1-2, with 7 bases that match TRBD1. V lost 4 bases to trimming and J lost 3 bases; unmatched junction nucleotides: 5. The CDR3 is made up of 13 amino acids. CDR1 is DFQATT and CDR2 is SNEGSKA in the germline V gene (reference sequence). The CDR3 DNA sequence: TGCAGTGCTATTGGGACAGATCACTATGGCTACACCTTC. Translated, it gives CSAIGTDHYGYTF.

This clonotype has at least ten counts. Written as DNA, the CDR3 is TGTGCCAGTAGTCCAGACAGGCACAAAACCTACGAGCAGTACTTC. Its translation: CASSPDRHKTYEQYF. The V call is TRBV19, the J call TRBJ2-7; D might be TRBD1 (6 bases). CDR1 is LNHDA and CDR2 is SQIVND in the germline V gene (reference sequence). CDR3 length: 15 residues. The V end lost 5 bases, the J end lost 2 bases, and 16 bases lay between the germline ends.

This clonotype was observed a handful of times. The chain links TRBV19 to TRBJ1-4; possibly TRBD1 for D (5 bases). V lost 4 bases and J 7 bases, leaving 16 bases between the germline ends. The CDR3 runs to 15 residues. CDR1 is LNHDA and CDR2 is SQIVND in the germline V gene (reference sequence). Written as DNA, the CDR3 is TGTGCCAGTAGTAAGCTGGGGACGGTGGGTGAAAAACTGTTTTTT. Its translation is CASSKLGTVGEKLFF.

The chain recombines TRBV6-1 with TRBJ1-2, with D possibly being TRBD1 (6 bases). Germline V gene lookup returns CDR1 MNHNS and CDR2 SASEGT. This CDR3 has 15 amino acids. Trimming shortened V by 6 bases and J by 0 bases, and 14 bases separated the two germline ends. The CDR3 DNA follows: TGTGCCAGCAGAATAAGGACAGATACTAACTATGGCTACACCTTC. Encoded protein: CASRIRTDTNYGYTF.

This clonotype was counted a few times. The J gene is TRBJ2-7, the V gene TRBV3-2; the DNA was not compared with TRBD1, the D call given in the table. TRBV3-2 is recorded as a pseudogene. This CDR3 spans 13 amino acids. CDR3 in DNA: TGTGCCAGCAGCCAAGACACAGGGCTTGAGCAGTACTTC. Translating it yields CASSQDTGLEQYF.

V usage is TRBV30 and J usage is TRBJ2-1; perhaps TRBD2 as D (5 bases). V was shortened by 8 bases and J by 0 bases, with 11 bases between the two germline ends. This CDR3 spans 13 amino acids. Germline CDR1 and CDR2: GTSNPN and SVGIG (reference sequence). CDR3 coding DNA: TGTGCCCGAAGCACTAGCTCCTACAATGAGCAGTTCTTC. Protein sequence: CARSTSSYNEQFF.

The gene calls are TRBV27 and TRBJ2-2, with 10 bases aligning to TRBD2. CDR1 MNHEY and CDR2 SMNVEV come from the germline V gene (reference sequence). The CDR3 is made up of 15 amino acids. With 2 bases clipped from V and 7 bases from J, the junction kept 4 bases outside the gene matches. The CDR3 sequence is CASSLLAGAIGELFF. The CDR3 DNA reads TGTGCCAGCAGTTTACTAGCGGGAGCAATCGGGGAGCTGTTTTTT.

This chain uses TRBV11-2 with TRBJ2-7; the D gene is possibly TRBD2 (5 bases). This CDR3 has 15 amino acids. Germline-derived CDR1 and CDR2 are SGHAT and FQNNGV. Trimming stripped 5 bases from V and 3 bases from J, with 17 bases between. CDR3 loop: CASSPRDYLNYEQYF. The CDR3, as DNA: TGTGCCAGCAGCCCCCGGGATTACTTAAACTACGAGCAGTACTTC.

This clonotype was seen only a few times. This chain joins TRBV30 and TRBJ2-1; the D gene is possibly TRBD2 (5 bases). Trimming left V 4 bases short and J 10 bases short, with 17 bases between. The CDR3 covers 13 residues. Germline V gene data show CDR1 as GTSNPN and CDR2 as SVGIG (reference sequence). CDR3 protein: CAWTLGLSGEQFF. DNA for the CDR3: TGTGCCTGGACCCTCGGACTCTCGGGGGAGCAGTTCTTC.